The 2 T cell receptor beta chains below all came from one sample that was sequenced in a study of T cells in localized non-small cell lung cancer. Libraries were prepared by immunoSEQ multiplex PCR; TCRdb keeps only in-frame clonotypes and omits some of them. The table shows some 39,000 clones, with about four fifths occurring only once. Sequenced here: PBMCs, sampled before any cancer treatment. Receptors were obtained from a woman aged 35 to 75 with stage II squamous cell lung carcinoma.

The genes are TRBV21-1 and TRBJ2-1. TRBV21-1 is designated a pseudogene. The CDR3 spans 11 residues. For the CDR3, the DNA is TGTGCCAGCAGCTCCCGGGGCCTTGCGTTCTTC. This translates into CASSSRGLAFF.

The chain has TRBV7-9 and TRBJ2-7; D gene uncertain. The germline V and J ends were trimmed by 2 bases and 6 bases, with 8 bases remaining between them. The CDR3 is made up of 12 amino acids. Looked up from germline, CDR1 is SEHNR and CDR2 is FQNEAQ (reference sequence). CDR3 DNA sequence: TGTGCCAGCAGCTTAACTCCAAGCGAGCAGTACTTC. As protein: CASSLTPSEQYF.